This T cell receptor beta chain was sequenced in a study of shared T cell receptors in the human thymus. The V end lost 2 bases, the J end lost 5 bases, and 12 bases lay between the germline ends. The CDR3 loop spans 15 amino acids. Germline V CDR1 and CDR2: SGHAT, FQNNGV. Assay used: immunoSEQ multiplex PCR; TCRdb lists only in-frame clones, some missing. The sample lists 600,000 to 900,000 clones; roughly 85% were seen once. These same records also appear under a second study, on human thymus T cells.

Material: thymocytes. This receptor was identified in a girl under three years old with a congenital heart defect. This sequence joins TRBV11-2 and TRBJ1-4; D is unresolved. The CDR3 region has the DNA TGTGCCAGCAGCTTACGTTCAACTGTGAATGAAAAACTGTTTTTT. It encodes CASSLRSTVNEKLFF. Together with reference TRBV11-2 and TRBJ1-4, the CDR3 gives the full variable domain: EAGVAQSPRYKIIEKRQSVAFWCNPISGHATLYWYQQILGQGPKLLIQFQNNGVVDDSQLPKDRFSAERLKGVDSTLKIQPAKLEDSAVYLCASSLRSTVNEKLFFGSGTQLSVL.